Presented here are 22 T cell receptor beta chains from one specimen sequenced in a study of Graves' ophthalmopathy and Graves' hyperthyroidism. Amplification of TCR beta CDR3 regions used RNA transcripts. RT-PCR was first run with HTBI primers, then multiplex PCR in a second round. TCRdb reprocessed the multiplex PCR reads with MiXCR, giving one entry per CDR3 protein. The sample comprises 230,000 or so distinct CDR3 sequences, around 42% of which are singletons, and approximately 51% rests with the top ten. What was sequenced was peripheral blood. Source of these receptors: an adult man with Graves' ophthalmopathy.

The chain uses TRBV20-1 and TRBJ2-7; D unclear. CDR3 length: 14 amino acids. Trimming left V 0 bases short and J 1 base short, with 10 bases between. Germline V gene sequence: CDR1 DFQATT, CDR2 SNEGSKA (reference sequence). CDR3 bases: TGCAGTGCTAGAGATCCGGTCCGTTCCTACGAGCAGTACTTC. This sequence encodes CSARDPVRSYEQYF.

The table lists this clonotype with a few counts. This rearrangement joins TRBV2 to TRBJ2-7; 9 bases align to TRBD1. The CDR3 totals 14 residues. The V segment lost 7 bases and the J segment 5 bases; nucleotides outside the gene matches: 9. The germline CDR1 and CDR2 sequences are SNHLY and FYNNEI. DNA for the CDR3: TGTGCCAGCAACACCGGGACAGGGAAAAACGAGCAGTACTTC. It specifies CASNTGTGKNEQYF. The whole variable domain, filled in from reference TRBV2 and TRBJ2-7, reads EPEVTQTPSHQVTQMGQEVILRCVPISNHLYFYWYRQILGQKVEFLVSFYNNEISEKSEIFDDQFSVERPDGSNFTLKIRSTKLEDSAMYFCASNTGTGKNEQYFGPGTRLTVT.

The sample holds a few counts of this clonotype. This sequence joins TRBV10-3 and TRBJ1-1; no firm D call. This CDR3 region has 13 residues. V lost 6 bases, J lost 0 bases, and 8 bases lay in between. Per the germline V gene, CDR1 is ENHRY and CDR2 is SYGVKD. CDR3 DNA: TGTGCCATCAGCGGACGGATGAACACTGAAGCTTTCTTT. It specifies CAISGRMNTEAFF.

V and J are TRBV5-1 and TRBJ1-4; tentative D call: TRBD1 (6 bases). The CDR3 runs to 14 residues. V was pared by 4 bases and J by 3 bases, with 10 bases between. From germline, CDR1 is SGHRS and CDR2 YFSETQ. The CDR3 DNA reads TGCGCCAGCAGCACAGGGTGGTCTAATGAAAAACTGTTTTTT. Protein: CASSTGWSNEKLFF. Full variable domain (missing parts from reference TRBV5-1 and TRBJ1-4): KAGVTQTPRYLIKTRGQQVTLSCSPISGHRSVSWYQQTPGQGLQFLFEYFSETQRNKGNFPGRFSGRQFSNSRSEMNVSTLELGDSALYLCASSTGWSNEKLFFGSGTQLSVL.

On this clonotype itself: A much larger clone is a single base away; this may be a read error. The chain has TRBV29-1 and TRBJ2-5, with D possibly TRBD2 on 5 matching bases. The germline V and J ends were trimmed by 3 bases and 4 bases, with 12 bases remaining between them. CDR1 SQVTM and CDR2 ANQGSEA come from the germline V gene. The CDR3 contains 13 residues. For the CDR3, the DNA is TGCAGCGTTGATCTAGCAGACCGAGAGACCCAGTACTTC. Translating gives CSVDLADRETQYF. Complete variable domain (other parts from reference TRBV29-1 and TRBJ2-5): SAVISQKPSRDICQRGTSLTIQCQVDSQVTMMFWYRQQPGQSLTLIATANQGSEATYESGFVIDKFPISRPNLTFSTLTVSNMSPEDSSIYLCSVDLADRETQYFGPGTRLLVL.

This clonotype has a handful of counts. The rearrangement uses TRBV29-1 and TRBJ2-2; D ambiguous. V was pared by 3 bases and J by 6 bases, with 8 bases between. The CDR3 loop spans 12 amino acids. Germline CDR1 and CDR2: SQVTM and ANQGSEA. This chain's CDR3 is CSVDKGAGELFF. CDR3 sequence (DNA): TGCAGCGTTGATAAAGGTGCCGGGGAGCTGTTTTTT.

This rearrangement joins TRBV20-1 to TRBJ2-7; TRBD1 matches at 7 bases. This CDR3 is built from 12 residues. V was clipped by 3 bases and J by 7 bases; unmatched bases: 6. Germline V gene sequence: CDR1 DFQATT, CDR2 SNEGSKA (reference sequence). In DNA form, the CDR3 reads TGCAGTGCTAGGGGGGACAGAGAAGAGCAGTACTTC. Protein product: CSARGDREEQYF.

The J gene is TRBJ2-7, the V gene TRBV6-2 or TRBV6-3, with D perhaps TRBD2 (5 bases). The V gene's germline CDR1 is MNHEY and CDR2 SVGEGT. This CDR3 region has 14 residues. Trimming pared 5 bases from V and 3 bases from J, leaving 14 bases between. The CDR3 loop reads CASSTDSPVYEQYF. CDR3 nucleotides: TGTGCCAGCAGTACGGACTCGCCCGTCTACGAGCAGTACTTC.

The chain links TRBV7-8 to TRBJ2-7; D gene unclear. There are 16 residues in the CDR3. From germline, CDR1 is SGHVS and CDR2 FQNEAQ. Trimming took 6 bases from V and 0 from J, leaving 18 bases between them. The CDR3 protein is CASSLQRGRSSYEQYF. The DNA for the CDR3 is TGTGCCAGCAGTCTCCAGCGAGGCAGGAGCTCCTACGAGCAGTACTTC.

The chain combines TRBV5-1 with TRBJ2-7; perhaps TRBD1 as D (6 bases). CDR3 length equals 15 residues. The germline V and J ends were trimmed by 0 bases and 5 bases, with 15 bases remaining between them. From germline, CDR1 is SGHRS and CDR2 YFSETQ. Written as DNA, the CDR3 is TGCGCCAGCAGCTTGGAAGGGGGTAGTTTCGACGAGCAGTACTTC. Residues: CASSLEGGSFDEQYF.

This chain joins TRBV29-1 and TRBJ2-1, with 10 bases fitting TRBD2. Germline CDR1 reads SQVTM; CDR2 reads ANQGSEA. The J segment lost 7 bases and the V segment lost 1 base, leaving 7 bases of the junction unmatched. The CDR3 extends over 15 amino acids. This CDR3 is CSVEGASGGPNEQFF. The CDR3 region has the DNA TGCAGCGTTGAAGGAGCTAGCGGGGGACCTAATGAGCAGTTCTTC.

This chain links TRBV9 with TRBJ1-6; 7 positions match TRBD1. V shed 0 bases, J shed 7 bases, and the junction held 7 bases outside the gene matches. The CDR3 has 16 residues. Per germline, CDR1 SGDLS and CDR2 YYNGEE. The CDR3 DNA reads as TGTGCCAGCAGCGTAGAAAAGGACAGGTCAAATTCACCCCTCCACTTT. Its protein is CASSVEKDRSNSPLHF.

The CDR3 DNA reads TGTGCCAGCAGCGCGGGACAGGGTCCGGGCGGGGAGCTGTTTTTT. It is translated as CASSAGQGPGGELFF. This chain joins TRBV9 and TRBJ2-2, with 9 bases matching TRBD1. This CDR3 spans 15 amino acids. Unmatched junction bases numbered 7, after V lost 3 bases and J lost 7 bases. Germline CDR1 SGDLS, CDR2 YYNGEE.

V gene TRBV7-2 combines with J gene TRBJ1-2, with D unresolved. The V and J ends lost 5 bases and 3 bases respectively, with 10 bases between them. Germline loops: CDR1 SGHTA, CDR2 FQGNSA. CDR3 length: 13 amino acids. Written as DNA, the CDR3 is TGTGCCAGCAGCCAAGGAGAGCACTATGGCTACACCTTC. It translates to CASSQGEHYGYTF. Based on the CDR3 plus reference TRBV7-2 and TRBJ1-2, the full variable domain is GAGVSQSPSNKVTEKGKDVELRCDPISGHTALYWYRQSLGQGLEFLIYFQGNSAPDKSGLPSDRFSAERTGGSVSTLTIQRTQQEDSAVYLCASSQGEHYGYTFGSGTRLTVV.

V and J are TRBV9 and TRBJ1-6; D may be TRBD1 (5 bases). There are 16 residues in the CDR3. Trimming removed 7 bases at V and 8 bases at J, with 22 bases between. Germline V CDR1 and CDR2: SGDLS, YYNGEE. CDR3 in DNA: TGTGCCAGCTCACCACCGGGGCACCCTGGTTATTCACCCCTCCACTTT. It codes for CASSPPGHPGYSPLHF.

The chain combines TRBV10-3 with TRBJ2-5; 12 bases are a match to TRBD1. CDR3 size: 18 residues. V trimming: 10 bases; J trimming: 1 base; junction bases outside the gene matches: 16. Germline V lookup: CDR1 ENHRY, CDR2 SYGVKD. The chain's CDR3 is CASSGGGTGGAAQETQYF. In DNA form, the CDR3 reads TGTGCCAGCAGCGGGGGCGGGACAGGGGGCGCGGCCCAAGAGACCCAGTACTTC.

This chain links TRBV20-1 with TRBJ1-1; no definite D call. This CDR3 spans 11 amino acids. Germline loops: CDR1 DFQATT, CDR2 SNEGSKA (reference sequence). The V and J ends lost 1 base and 8 bases respectively, with 8 bases between them. CDR3 coding DNA: TGCAGTGCTAGAGGAATGACAGAAGCTTTCTTT. Its protein product is CSARGMTEAFF.

The V call is TRBV7-2, the J call TRBJ1-6; TRBD1 matches 7 bases. The germline V gene has CDR1 SGHTA and CDR2 FQGNSA. J was trimmed by 10 bases and V by 4 bases; bases with no gene match: 13. The CDR3 length is 16 residues. In nucleotides, the CDR3 is TGTGCCAGCAGCTCGGAGGGTTACAGGGGAAGCTCACCCCTCCACTTT. Residues: CASSSEGYRGSSPLHF.

In this sample, this clonotype turned up a few times. The rearrangement joins TRBV7-8 to TRBJ1-1; maybe TRBD1 (6 bases). Trimming took 1 base from V and 7 from J, leaving 13 bases between them. Germline V CDR1 and CDR2: SGHVS, FQNEAQ. CDR3 size: 14 residues. CDR3 sequence (DNA): TGTGCCAGCAGCTTAGTCACAGGGTCGGGTGAAGCTTTCTTT. Protein: CASSLVTGSGEAFF.

The chain links TRBV7-2 to TRBJ1-1, with D maybe TRBD1 (6 bases). V lost 3 bases and J 5 bases, leaving 10 bases between the germline ends. Looked up from germline, CDR1 is SGHTA and CDR2 is FQGNSA. CDR3 length: 13 amino acids. CDR3 nucleotides: TGTGCCAGCAGCTTTGGGGGCAGGACTGAAGCTTTCTTT. Translated, it gives CASSFGGRTEAFF.

This clonotype was picked up a small number of times. The genes are TRBV29-1 and TRBJ2-2, with D possibly called TRBD1 or TRBD2 (5 bases each). V was pared by 4 bases and J by 1 base, with 13 bases between. The CDR3 spans 15 residues. Germline CDR1 reads SQVTM; CDR2 reads ANQGSEA. The CDR3 nucleotides are TGCAGCGTTGCGGGGCTAGGGTTGAACACCGGGGAGCTGTTTTTT. It translates to CSVAGLGLNTGELFF.

The chain combines TRBV10-3 with TRBJ2-7; 7 bases map to TRBD2. Germline V gene sequence: CDR1 ENHRY, CDR2 SYGVKD. V was clipped by 5 bases and J by 0 bases; unmatched bases: 10. The CDR3 covers 16 residues. This chain's CDR3 is CAISLVAGMSSYEQYF. In nucleotides, the CDR3 is TGTGCCATCAGTTTGGTAGCGGGCATGAGCTCCTACGAGCAGTACTTC.